The source of this T cell receptor beta chain is a study of monozygotic twins with inflammatory bowel disease. Study-wide results and limits: Differing T cell subtypes remained indistinguishable.

Donors each gave around 2.5 ml of blood. CDR3 size: 14 residues. The germline V gene encodes CDR1 SGHRS and CDR2 YFSETQ. There were around 3,500 ng of total RNA used for each TCR library. Amplification used two nested PCRs: 15 to 20 cycles, then 9 cycles, on TCRalpha/TCRbeta cDNA. Reprocessing the 5' RACE reads, TCRdb reports a single entry for every CDR3 protein and omits DNA. The sample holds 300,000 to 400,000 distinct CDR3 sequences. Remarks on this clonotype: What it binds is not known.

The rearrangement uses TRBV5-1 and TRBJ1-1. The specimen was blood. The source of this sequence is a human donor with ulcerative colitis or Crohn's disease, or a healthy co-twin of an affected twin (not recorded which). CDR3 sequence: CASSTDVRDTEAFF.